Each of the 18 T cell receptor beta chains below was sequenced from the same sample in a study of CD8 T cells in Susac syndrome. RNA amounts of about 0.45 to 1 ug underwent reverse transcription with random hexamers. TCRdb passed the immunoSEQ multiplex PCR reads through MiXCR, listing each CDR3 protein once. This table has some 190,000 distinct CDR3 sequences, about 94% appearing once. Sequenced input: CD4+ T cells from PBMCs. The receptors here all came from a human donor in good health.

V usage is TRBV27 and J usage is TRBJ2-1; D is possibly TRBD2 (6 bases). CDR1 is MNHEY, CDR2 SMNVEV, per germline (reference sequence). Trimming removed 8 bases at V and 0 bases at J, with 11 bases between. The CDR3 extends over 14 amino acids. The CDR3 DNA is TGTGCCAGCTGGGCGGGGAGCTCCTACAATGAGCAGTTCTTC. Its protein product is CASWAGSSYNEQFF.

The count of this clonotype is one. The V and J genes are TRBV29-1 and TRBJ2-3; 11 nucleotides align to TRBD2. Germline-derived CDR1 and CDR2 are SQVTM and ANQGSEA. This CDR3 contains 14 residues. V lost 6 bases, J lost 0 bases, and 2 bases stayed unmatched. CDR3 residues: CSVTSGASTDTQYF. The CDR3 region has the DNA TGCAGCGTGACTAGCGGGGCGAGCACAGATACGCAGTATTTT.

CDR3 protein: CAWSVTNYGYTF. As DNA, the CDR3 is TGTGCCTGGAGTGTAACTAACTATGGCTACACCTTC. The V gene is TRBV30, the J gene TRBJ1-2; D is unresolved. The CDR3 runs to 12 residues. Trimming pared 0 bases from V and 0 bases from J, leaving 2 bases between. Per the germline V gene, CDR1 is GTSNPN and CDR2 is SVGIG (reference sequence).

Note on this clonotype: One junction end disagrees with the germline gene, perhaps due to a read error. The chain uses TRBV5-1 and TRBJ2-1, with D hard to call. The CDR3 runs 11 residues. Per germline, CDR1 SGHRS and CDR2 YFSETQ. In DNA form, the CDR3 reads TGTGCCAGCAGTTTATACGATGAGCAGTTCTTC. It yields the protein CASSLYDEQFF.

The gene calls are TRBV24-1 and TRBJ2-1, with 7 positions matching TRBD1. Germline CDR1 is KGHDR and CDR2 is SFDVKD. V was pared by 4 bases and J by 13 bases, with 6 bases of the junction left unmatched. The length of the CDR3 is 12 residues. The CDR3, as DNA: TGTGCCACCAGTGACCCGGACAGGTTACAGTTCTTC. This sequence encodes CATSDPDRLQFF.

V usage is TRBV7-2 and J usage is TRBJ2-5; possibly TRBD1 or TRBD2 for D (5 bases each). The ends were cut back, 3 bases at V and 5 bases at J, with 16 bases in the middle. The CDR3 is 15 residues long. In germline, CDR1 is SGHTA, CDR2 FQGNSA. The CDR3 coding sequence is TGTGCCAGCAGCTTTACCAGGGAGTCATGGGAGACCCAGTACTTC. Amino acid sequence: CASSFTRESWETQYF.

This sequence joins TRBV18 and TRBJ2-1; D possibly corresponds to TRBD1 (5 bases). CDR1 and CDR2 from the germline V gene are KGHSH and LQKENI. The germline V and J ends were trimmed by 0 bases and 1 base, with 7 bases remaining between them. The CDR3 runs to 15 residues. The CDR3 coding sequence is TGTGCCAGCTCACCACCAGGGGTGTCCTACAATGAGCAGTTCTTC. Amino acid sequence: CASSPPGVSYNEQFF.

The V call is TRBV20-1, the J call TRBJ1-1, with a weak D call TRBD1 (6 bases). From germline, CDR1 is DFQATT and CDR2 SNEGSKA (reference sequence). Deletions cut 2 bases from V and 1 base from J, with 8 bases between. CDR3 length: 13 amino acids. The CDR3 sequence: CSARMDRNTEAFF. The DNA of the CDR3 is TGCAGTGCTAGAATGGACAGGAACACTGAAGCTTTCTTT.

V gene TRBV29-1 combines with J gene TRBJ2-1; 9 nucleotides match TRBD2. Germline V gene lookup returns CDR1 SQVTM and CDR2 ANQGSEA. The CDR3 length is 15 residues. Trimming took 7 bases from V and 4 from J; bases not matched to a gene: 11. The CDR3 nucleotides read TGCAGCGGCGGGGGGGCGTTCCCCAAGTACAATGAGCAGTTCTTC. It codes for CSGGGAFPKYNEQFF.

The genes are TRBV29-1 and TRBJ1-4, with TRBD1 as a possible D gene (5 bases). V was pared by 6 bases and J by 4 bases, with 9 bases between. This CDR3 has 12 amino acids. Per the germline V gene, CDR1 is SQVTM and CDR2 is ANQGSEA. DNA of the CDR3: TGCAGCGTGCTTCAGGGTAATGAAAAACTGTTTTTT. Translated, it gives CSVLQGNEKLFF.

The chain links TRBV29-1 to TRBJ1-1; D ambiguous. Germline V gene data show CDR1 as SQVTM and CDR2 as ANQGSEA. The CDR3 spans 11 residues. Trimming took off 7 bases at V and 1 base at J, with 7 bases between the two ends. Here the CDR3 DNA reads TGCAGCGGTACAGCGAACACTGAAGCTTTCTTT. It is translated as CSGTANTEAFF.

This clonotype was seen only once. The rearrangement joins TRBV12-3 or TRBV12-4 to TRBJ2-3; D is possibly TRBD2 (5 bases). The CDR3 runs to 16 residues. V was pared by 4 bases and J by 6 bases, with 20 bases between. CDR3 loop: CASSSQETRFGDTQYF. CDR3 DNA sequence: TGTGCCAGCAGTTCGCAAGAAACTAGATTTGGGGATACGCAGTATTTT.

The chain recombines TRBV28 with TRBJ1-5; D is undetermined. CDR3 length: 15 amino acids. The V gene's germline CDR1 is MDHEN and CDR2 SYDVKM. Trimming removed 2 bases at V and 8 bases at J, with 16 bases between. CDR3 loop: CASSLTGGLVKPQHF. The CDR3 nucleotides read TGTGCCAGCAGTTTAACGGGAGGCTTGGTAAAGCCCCAGCATTTT. Drawing the rest from reference TRBV28 and TRBJ1-5, the complete variable domain is DVKVTQSSRYLVKRTGEKVFLECVQDMDHENMFWYRQDPGLGLRLIYFSYDVKMKEKGDIPEGYSVSREKKERFSLILESASTNQTSMYLCASSLTGGLVKPQHFGDGTRLSIL.

This sequence joins TRBV2 and TRBJ2-5, with D possibly TRBD1 on 5 matching bases. Germline V gene sequence: CDR1 SNHLY, CDR2 FYNNEI. Between the trimmed V and J ends, which lost 5 bases and 5 bases, there was a span of 12 bases. This CDR3 has 13 residues. CDR3 sequence (DNA): TGTGCCAGCAGTAGCAGGGAAAGTGAGACCCAGTACTTC. Translated, it gives CASSSRESETQYF.

There are a few counts of this clonotype. The J gene is TRBJ2-2, the V gene TRBV7-7; TRBD2 is a possible D gene (6 bases). V gave up 2 bases and J gave up 8 bases, with 9 bases separating them. Germline CDR1 is SSHAT and CDR2 is FNYEAQ (reference sequence). The CDR3 consists of 13 residues. The CDR3 here is CASSLKGTGELFF. CDR3 nucleotide sequence: TGTGCCAGCAGCTTAAAGGGGACTGGGGAGCTGTTTTTT.

The chain links TRBV4-3 to TRBJ2-3; D not certain. The length of the CDR3 is 15 residues. Trimming left V 0 bases short and J 3 bases short, with 10 bases between. Germline V CDR1 and CDR2: LGHNA, YSLEER. The CDR3 sequence is CASSQDDRTTDTQYF. The CDR3 region has the DNA TGCGCCAGCAGCCAAGACGACCGAACGACAGATACGCAGTATTTT.

The chain has TRBV2 and TRBJ2-2, with 9 bases lining up with TRBD2. V shed 7 bases and J 3 bases; nucleotides not matched to a gene: 6. Per the germline V gene, CDR1 is SNHLY and CDR2 is FYNNEI. The CDR3 contains 15 residues. The CDR3 region has the DNA TGTGCCAGCACCGTAGCGGGAGTAGACACCGGGGAGCTGTTTTTT. Protein sequence: CASTVAGVDTGELFF.

The chain joins TRBV20-1 to TRBJ2-5; a possible D gene is TRBD2 (5 bases). This CDR3 region has 13 residues. Germline values: CDR1 DFQATT, CDR2 SNEGSKA (reference sequence). Trimming stripped 1 base from V and 3 bases from J, with 9 bases between. CDR3 amino acids: CSARGTGKETQYF. In nucleotides, the CDR3 is TGCAGTGCTAGAGGGACTGGCAAAGAGACCCAGTACTTC.